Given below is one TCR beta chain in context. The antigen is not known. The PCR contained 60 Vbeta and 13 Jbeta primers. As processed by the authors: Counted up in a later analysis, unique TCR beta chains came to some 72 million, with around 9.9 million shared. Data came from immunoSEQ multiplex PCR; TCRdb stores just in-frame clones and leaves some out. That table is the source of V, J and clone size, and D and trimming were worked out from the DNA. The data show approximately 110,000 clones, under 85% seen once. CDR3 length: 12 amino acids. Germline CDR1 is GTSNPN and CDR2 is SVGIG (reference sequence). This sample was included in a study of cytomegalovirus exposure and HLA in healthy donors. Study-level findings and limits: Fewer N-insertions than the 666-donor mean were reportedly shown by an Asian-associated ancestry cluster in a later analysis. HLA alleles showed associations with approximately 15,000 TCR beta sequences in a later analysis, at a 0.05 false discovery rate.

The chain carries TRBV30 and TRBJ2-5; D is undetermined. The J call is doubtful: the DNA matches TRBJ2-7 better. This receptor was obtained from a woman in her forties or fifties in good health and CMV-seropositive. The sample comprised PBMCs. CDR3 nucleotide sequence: TGTGCCTGGAGTGTCCCCAACTACGAGCAGTACTTC. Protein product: CAWSVPNYEQYF.